This T cell receptor (beta chain) was identified during a study of T cell repertoires in aging, cancer and after chemotherapy. TCR beta rearrangements were amplified from peripheral blood genomic DNA. Trimming took 1 base from V and 9 from J, leaving 16 bases between them. This CDR3 has 15 amino acids. CDR1 is SGHAT and CDR2 is FQNNGV in the germline V gene. TRB rearrangements spanning V, D and J were amplified using mixed TRB-A/B primers. TCRdb passed the multiplex PCR reads through MiXCR, listing each CDR3 protein once. The table has roughly 3,800 distinct CDR3 sequences, approximately 30% seen once.

Source material: blood. The sequence came from a human donor with a solid tumor. The gene calls are TRBV11-2 and TRBJ2-1, with D perhaps given as TRBD1 or TRBD2 (5 bases each). This CDR3 reads CASSLVGDQSTEQFF. The DNA of the CDR3 is TGTGCCAGCAGCTTAGTCGGGGACCAAAGCACTGAGCAGTTCTTC. Filled out from reference TRBV11-2 and TRBJ2-1, the complete variable domain reads EAGVAQSPRYKIIEKRQSVAFWCNPISGHATLYWYQQILGQGPKLLIQFQNNGVVDDSQLPKDRFSAERLKGVDSTLKIQPAKLEDSAVYLCASSLVGDQSTEQFFGPGTRLTVL.